The 9 T cell receptor beta chains presented below share a single source sample, sequenced in a study of T-cell memory formation after mild COVID-19. MiXCR, run by TCRdb on the 5' RACE reads, gives a single entry per CDR3 protein. The sample holds tens of thousands of distinct CDR3 sequences, 12% seen once. The specimen sequenced was PBMCs or a T cell subset sorted from them (not recorded which). These receptors were collected from a man aged 18 to 29 who had mild COVID-19 (a few samples of this study predate the infection). Cell type and time point are not known.

J is TRBJ2-5 and V is TRBV5-4, with TRBD2 matching 11 bases. Germline CDR1 is SGHNT and CDR2 is YYREEE (reference sequence). The CDR3 has 16 amino acids. V shed 3 bases and J 4 bases; nucleotides not matched to a gene: 8. The CDR3 DNA reads as TGTGCCAGCAGCTCCTCTCTAGCGGGGGGCCGAGAGACCCAGTACTTC. Amino acids: CASSSSLAGGRETQYF.

V and J are TRBV7-3 and TRBJ2-5; 9 nucleotides agree with TRBD1. V was clipped by 3 bases and J by 5 bases; unmatched bases: 1. The germline CDR1 and CDR2 sequences are SGHTA and FQGTGA. The CDR3 spans 13 residues. This chain's CDR3 is CASSFGQGETQYF. CDR3 nucleotide sequence: TGTGCCAGCAGCTTTGGACAGGGGGAGACCCAGTACTTC.

The chain employs TRBV2 and TRBJ2-7, with D perhaps assigned TRBD1 or TRBD2 (5 bases each). Germline V CDR1 and CDR2: SNHLY, FYNNEI. V lost 5 bases, J lost 10 bases, and 15 bases lay in between. The CDR3 has 12 residues. The CDR3 region is CASSTEGTDQYV. The CDR3 DNA reads TGTGCCAGCAGTACGGAAGGGACGGACCAGTACGTC.

This clonotype was detected ten times or more. The chain has TRBV4-1 and TRBJ1-2; D is unresolved. Germline-derived CDR1 and CDR2 are MGHRA and YSYEKL. CDR3 length: 16 amino acids. Trimming removed 3 bases at V and 2 bases at J, with 16 bases between. CDR3 sequence (DNA): TGCGCCAGCAGCCAGAGAGGGCCTATGACAAACTATGGCTACACCTTC. This encodes CASSQRGPMTNYGYTF.

The gene calls are TRBV4-2 and TRBJ2-7; 7 bases agree with TRBD2. This CDR3 is built from 14 residues. V was pared by 6 bases and J by 2 bases, with 7 bases of the junction left unmatched. CDR1 and CDR2 from the germline V gene are LGHNA and YNFKEQ. CDR3 residues: CASSSAGKPYEQYF. DNA of the CDR3: TGTGCCAGCAGTTCAGCGGGGAAACCCTACGAGCAGTACTTC.

This clonotype showed up just a few times. V is TRBV6-6 and J is TRBJ1-5, with no clear D. Trimming left V 2 bases short and J 9 bases short, with 11 bases between. The CDR3 consists of 13 residues. CDR1 MNHNY and CDR2 SVGAGI come from the germline V gene (reference sequence). The CDR3 spells CASSYLSGRPQHF. CDR3 coding DNA: TGTGCCAGCAGTTACCTTTCAGGTCGGCCCCAGCATTTT.

This clonotype was counted many times. Relative to the germline gene, one junction end is altered; a read error may explain this. The chain employs TRBV15 and TRBJ2-5; D is possibly TRBD2 (6 bases). CDR1 is LNHNV, CDR2 YYDKDF, per germline (reference sequence). CDR3 length equals 15 residues. CDR3 protein: CATSFDGTPGVGVNF. CDR3 DNA sequence: TGTGCCACCAGCTTTGACGGGACTCCTGGGGTAGGGGTGAACTTC.

This clonotype showed up many times. This sequence joins TRBV11-2 and TRBJ2-3; 8 bases are a match to TRBD1. J gave up 4 bases and V 5 bases, and 8 bases lay outside the gene matches. CDR1 is SGHAT, CDR2 FQNNGV, per germline. CDR3 length equals 15 residues. This CDR3 reads CASSAGGAGSDTQYF. For the CDR3, the DNA is TGTGCCAGCAGCGCAGGGGGCGCCGGTTCAGATACGCAGTATTTT.

This clonotype was counted only a few times. The chain uses TRBV25-1 and TRBJ2-2; the match to TRBD1 covers 8 bases. Germline CDR1 and CDR2: MGHDK and SYGVNS. The length of the CDR3 is 16 residues. The V segment lost 3 bases and the J segment 7 bases; nucleotides outside the gene matches: 10. CDR3 region: CASSDSRTGKHGELFF. The CDR3 DNA sequence: TGTGCCAGCAGTGACTCAAGGACAGGGAAGCACGGGGAGCTGTTTTTT.